These T cell receptor beta chains were read from a single sample in a study of blood T cells in healthy people across ages. A single record per CDR3 protein comes from TCRdb applying MiXCR to the 5' RACE reads. The sample records 1.5 million to 2 million distinct CDR3 sequences, 35% to 50% being singletons. The source material was blood. These receptors originate from a human donor in good health. Both conserved end residues are part of each CDR3. Each record gives: V gene, J gene, clone size, D gene, CDR3 DNA, CDR3 protein. A D gene is named only where the DNA matches it firmly. Clone size is given for some rows only: seen once, a few or many times, or a class if the clone is expanded.

TRBV12-3/TRBV12-4	TRBJ2-5	few	.	TGCGCCAGCAGTTTAGGCCCAGGCTCGCTGGGGGAGACCCAGTACTTC	CASSLGPGSLGETQYF
TRBV7-2	TRBJ2-5	.	TRBD1	TGTGCCAGCAACCTACAGGGGTCTAAAGAGACCCAGTACTTC	CASNLQGSKETQYF
TRBV20-1	TRBJ1-5	few	TRBD1	TGCAGTGCTGCCCGGGACAGGGATCAGCCCCAGCATTTT	CSAARDRDQPQHF
TRBV7-3	TRBJ2-3	.	TRBD2	TGTGCCAGCAGCTTAAAGGGCGGGGGGGCCCTAGATACGCAGTATTTT	CASSLKGGGALDTQYF
TRBV5-1	TRBJ2-7	.	TRBD1	TGCGCCAGCACCCCGGAGACAGGGTTCTACGAGCAGTACTTC	CASTPETGFYEQYF
TRBV4-3	TRBJ1-2	few	TRBD1	TGCGCCAGCAGCCAGGATACAGGGGAAATTTCCTATGGCTACACCTTC	CASSQDTGEISYGYTF
TRBV12-3/TRBV12-4	TRBJ2-2	.	TRBD2	TGTGCCAGCAGTGCTAGCGGGGGTAGGACCGGGGAGCTGTTTTTT	CASSASGGRTGELFF
TRBV28	TRBJ2-7	few	TRBD1	TGTGCCGGTTCTAACACAGGGGCGCTCCACGAGCAGTACTTC	CAGSNTGALHEQYF
TRBV6-2/TRBV6-3	TRBJ2-7	.	TRBD2	TGTGCCAGCTGTAGCGGGACCTCCTACGAGCAGTACTTC	CASCSGTSYEQYF
TRBV7-9	TRBJ2-5	once	TRBD1	TGTGCCAGCAGCACTTATACAGGGGTTGAAGAGACCCAGTACTTC	CASSTYTGVEETQYF
TRBV7-2	TRBJ2-5	few	TRBD2	TGTGCCAGCAGCTTAGATTACTCGCGGGGGGTCCAGACCCAGTACTTC	CASSLDYSRGVQTQYF
TRBV7-8	TRBJ2-5	.	.	TGTGCCAGCAGCCGGTCGAGGGTGAGGGAGACCCAGTACTTC	CASSRSRVRETQYF
TRBV7-2	TRBJ1-2	many	TRBD1	TGTGCCAGCAGCACCGGGACAGGGGTTGGCTACACCTTC	CASSTGTGVGYTF
TRBV24-1	TRBJ2-1	few	.	TGTGCCACCAGTGCGGCCAGGGCAGGCTCCTACAATGAGCAGTTCTTC	CATSAARAGSYNEQFF